Given below is one T cell receptor beta chain in context. This clonotype has a handful of counts. The specificity of this receptor is unknown. Base qualities are not recorded, but no much larger clone differs from it by a single base. CDR1 KGHDR and CDR2 SFDVKD were looked up in the germline V gene. The CDR3 starts with the cysteine, ends with the phenylalanine, and has 19 residues. Only CDR3 DNA is held: 57 bases, read in frame from base 1. At the junction V is shortened by 4 bases and J by 3 bases; bases outside the gene matches: 10. This entry comes from a study of identical twins listed by TCRdb under 2016. Study-level background: TCR alpha and beta repertoires from monozygotic twins, unrelated adults of various ages and cord blood were deep-sequenced to test whether fetal clonotypes persist. To rule out contamination, the twin experiments were replicated at different times with different library preparation protocols.

Beyond this particular receptor, the publication reports: The excess sharing between twins in beta out-of-frame sequences was weaker because fewer shared sequences reduced the signal-to-noise ratio. Recombination models systematically underestimated out-of-frame TCR alpha sharing in monozygotic twins but agreed with sharing between unrelated individuals. Out-of-frame TCR alpha sequences shared between twins showed an excess of low generation-probability sequences compared with coincidental sharing between unrelated individuals. Conclusions relied on cross-sectional statistical analysis, since the same donors could not be followed over many years. Fewer insertions were carried by abundant cord blood beta clonotypes; a weaker similar trend was observed in young adult naive repertoires, while no such trend was observed in memory repertoires. Invariant T cells such as MAIT and iNKT could partly confound zero-insertion analyses, though diverse VJ usage argued against this for most clonotypes.

All donors were healthy Caucasians. Three pairs of female monozygotic twins, all aged about 18 to 30 years, were included in the twin cohort. CD4+ and CD8+ T cell populations were isolated with positive isolation kits from Invitrogen. Libraries were prepared through 5' RACE. TCRdb records Illumina HiSeq 2000 as the sequencer. Template switching added a universal primer binding site, and the final cDNA carried a unique molecular identifier that allowed TCR cDNA molecules to be counted accurately. Specific primers in the conserved constant-segment region were used to synthesize first-strand cDNA for the TCR alpha and beta chains. To control for contamination, every cDNA library was double barcoded, receiving both a SMART-Mk sample barcode and Illumina barcodes. TruSeq adapter sequences and Illumina sample barcodes were added in two successive PCR steps. Sequencing of the TCR alpha and beta cDNA libraries was done on the Illumina HiSeq platform using custom primers. The original pipeline was this. Unique molecular identifiers were extracted from raw reads with MiGEC, and CDR3 positions were determined with MiXCR. For each individual, recombination models were inferred using an EM algorithm with the repgenHMM and IGoR tools. The analysis of shared clonotypes was done with the tcR package in R, with sharing normalized by the product of cloneset sizes. To study raw recombination free of thymic and clonal selection effects, out-of-frame nonproductive sequences were analyzed. Starting from the raw public reads, TCRdb applied fastp trimming at Q25, assembled clones with MiXCR and retained in-frame beta chains. Identical CDR3 protein sequences are pooled into one entry, listed with their most common genes and DNA. For this entry, the V and J calls and clone size follow TCRdb and not the study's own pipeline. This sample has 350,000 or so distinct CDR3 sequences in its table, and 9% to 15% of those were observed once. Of the sample, just over 7% is held by the ten largest clones.

Another study also made use of these data, one on yellow fever vaccine responses in identical twins. The second study reports: The authors reported that the T cell response to vaccination in identical twins appeared partly convergent and partly personalized. Focusing on identical twins, the study followed the T cell clones that responded to the vaccine, and did so with precision.

Sequencing was done on a sample of CD8+ T cells sorted from blood. The sequence came from a woman younger than 35 in good health. The chain joins TRBV24-1 to TRBJ2-1; 14 central bases correspond to TRBD2. In nucleotide form, the sequence is TGTGCCACCAGTGAAACCGGGGGGACTAGCGGGAGCAACTACAATGAGCAGTTCTTC. Its translation reads: CATSETGGTSGSNYNEQFF.